This T cell receptor beta chain stems from a study of blood T cells in healthy people across ages. PBMCs were isolated at a quantity of at least 7 million per sample. Study-level points and caveats: Across samples, TCR beta diversity tracked strongly with naive T cell percentage.

Points on this clonotype: What it binds is not known.

Alongside a J-beta primer mix, a sample-barcoded 5' primer served in a second PCR lasting about 7 to 12 cycles. Each cDNA was tagged by a template-switch adaptor containing 12 random nucleotides. A single record per CDR3 protein comes from TCRdb applying MiXCR to the 5' RACE reads. The sample has a few hundred thousand distinct CDR3 sequences; 45% to 60% are singletons. The sample taken for sequencing was blood. This receptor was identified in a man in his sixties in good health.

For the CDR3, the DNA is TGCGCCAGCAGCCAAGATCCGGGGGAGGGGTACAATGAGCAGTTCTTC. This sequence encodes CASSQDPGEGYNEQFF. The V and J genes are TRBV4-3 and TRBJ2-1, with TRBD2 identical over 7 bases. J lost 4 bases, V lost 0 bases, and 6 bases had no gene match. There are 16 residues in the CDR3. The germline CDR1 and CDR2 sequences are LGHNA and YSLEER.